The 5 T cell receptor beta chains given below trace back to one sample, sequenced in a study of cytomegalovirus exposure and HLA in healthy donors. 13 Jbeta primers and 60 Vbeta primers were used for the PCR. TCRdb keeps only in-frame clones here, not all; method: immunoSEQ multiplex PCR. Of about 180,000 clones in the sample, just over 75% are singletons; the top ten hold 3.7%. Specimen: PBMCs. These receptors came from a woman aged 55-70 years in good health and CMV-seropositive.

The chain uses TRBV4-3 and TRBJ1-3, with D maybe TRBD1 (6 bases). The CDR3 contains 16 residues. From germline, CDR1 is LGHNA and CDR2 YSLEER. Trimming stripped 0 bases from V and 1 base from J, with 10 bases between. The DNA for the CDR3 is TGCGCCAGCAGCCAAGAGCCCAGGGGATCTGGAAACACCATATATTTT. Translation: CASSQEPRGSGNTIYF.

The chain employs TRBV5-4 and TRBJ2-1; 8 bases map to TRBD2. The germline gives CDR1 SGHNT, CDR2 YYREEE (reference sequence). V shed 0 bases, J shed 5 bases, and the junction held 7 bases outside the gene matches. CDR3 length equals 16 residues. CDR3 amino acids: CASSLAPTSENNEQFF. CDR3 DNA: TGTGCCAGCAGCTTGGCCCCGACTAGCGAAAACAATGAGCAGTTCTTC.

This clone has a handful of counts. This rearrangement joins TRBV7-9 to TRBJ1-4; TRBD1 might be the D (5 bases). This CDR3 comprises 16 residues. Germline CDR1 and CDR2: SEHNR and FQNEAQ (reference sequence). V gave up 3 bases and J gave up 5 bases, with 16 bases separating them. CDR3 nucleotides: TGTGCCAGCAGCTTCAAACAGGTACAGGCCAATGAAAAACTGTTTTTT. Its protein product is CASSFKQVQANEKLFF.

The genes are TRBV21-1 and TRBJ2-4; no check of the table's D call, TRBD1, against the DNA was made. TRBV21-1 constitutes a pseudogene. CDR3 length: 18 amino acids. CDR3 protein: CASSKARFWDREGNIQYF. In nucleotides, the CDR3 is TGTGCCAGCAGCAAAGCTCGGTTCTGGGACAGGGAGGGGAACATTCAGTACTTC.

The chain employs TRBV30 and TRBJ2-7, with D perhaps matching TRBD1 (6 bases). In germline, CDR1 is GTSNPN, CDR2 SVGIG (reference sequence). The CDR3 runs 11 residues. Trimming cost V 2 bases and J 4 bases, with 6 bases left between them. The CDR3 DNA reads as TGTGCCTGGAGTAGGGGGTACGAGCAGTACTTC. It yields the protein CAWSRGYEQYF.